These 14 T cell receptor beta chains were all obtained from the same sample, sequenced in a study of regulatory T cells in long-lasting Graves disease (dated by TCRdb to the early 2020s). The intended sense of this specimen's time point label: newly diagnosed GD, antithyroid drugs for less than 3 months. For both TCR sequencing and RNA sequencing, RNA was extracted from PBMCs in TRIzol. The library was prepared using multiplex PCR. Instrument used: Illumina HiSeq 4000. To build TCR beta libraries, CDR3 regions were amplified by Arm-PCR using iRepertoire HTBI primers. Through fastp at Q25 and MiXCR, TCRdb rebuilt clones from the public reads, retaining in-frame beta chains. Rows with one shared CDR3 protein collapse into an entry with the most common genes and DNA. This sample is represented by around 480,000 distinct CDR3 sequences; about 16% of them were singletons. About 12% of the sample lies in the top ten.

The sample was also reused in another study, on T cells in Graves' hyperthyroidism and ophthalmopathy.

The specimen was peripheral blood mononuclear cells (PBMCs), collected at new diagnosis, from a patient treated with antithyroid drugs. The receptor source for this set is a middle-aged man with Graves disease. Donor details come from another sample of the same person, matched by shared clones.

This clonotype was observed at least ten times. This chain uses TRBV28 with TRBJ1-2, with 7 bases matching TRBD1. Germline-derived CDR1 and CDR2 are MDHEN and SYDVKM. V lost 3 bases to trimming and J lost 0 bases; unmatched junction nucleotides: 4. CDR3 size: 15 residues. CDR3 protein: CASSFQGQTNYGYTF. CDR3 nucleotides: TGTGCCAGCAGTTTTCAGGGACAGACTAACTATGGCTACACCTTC.

This clonotype has at least ten counts. CDR3 sequence reads: CASSEKHRGGSYNEQFF. The CDR3 DNA reads TGTGCCAGCAGTGAAAAACACAGGGGTGGCTCCTACAATGAGCAGTTCTTC. The rearrangement joins TRBV25-1 to TRBJ2-1, with TRBD1 matching 7 bases. CDR1 and CDR2 from the germline V gene are MGHDK and SYGVNS. The CDR3 sequence is 17 residues long. Trimming cost V 2 bases and J 0 bases; bases outside gene matches: 7.

On this clonotype: A read error may be the cause here, since a much bigger clone is one base away. This chain uses TRBV5-1 with TRBJ2-1; D is possibly TRBD2 (5 bases). Germline CDR1 SGHRS, CDR2 YFSETQ. CDR3 length equals 12 residues. The CDR3 reads CASSEGANGQFF. CDR3 bases: TGCGCCAGCAGCGAGGGTGCTAATGGGCAGTTCTTC.

Worth noting for this clonotype: One end of the junction is discordant with germline, which a read error may explain. This rearrangement joins TRBV7-3 to TRBJ2-2; D may be TRBD1 (5 bases). The CDR3 has 14 amino acids. Germline CDR1 SGHTA, CDR2 FQGTGA. The CDR3 bases are TGTGCCAGCAGGTTAACAGGGAACACCGGGGAGCTGTTTTTT. Protein: CASRLTGNTGELFF. The variable domain in full, completed from reference TRBV7-3 and TRBJ2-2, reads GAGVSQTPSNKVTEKGKYVELRCDPISGHTALYWYRQSLGQGPEFLIYFQGTGAADDSGLPNDRFFAVRPEGSVSTLKIQRTERGDSAVYLCASRLTGNTGELFFGEGSRLTVL.

This clonotype was observed many times. The CDR3 sequence is CSARDSVGGWQTQYF. The CDR3 DNA sequence: TGCAGTGCTAGAGATTCGGTGGGGGGATGGCAGACCCAGTACTTC. The chain combines TRBV20-1 with TRBJ2-5, with D perhaps matching TRBD2 (6 bases). Trimming cost V 0 bases and J 6 bases, with 17 bases left between them. The CDR3 is 15 amino acids. The V gene's germline CDR1 is DFQATT and CDR2 SNEGSKA (reference sequence).

This clonotype has ten or more counts. This sequence joins TRBV5-4 and TRBJ2-1, with 8 bases fitting TRBD2. CDR3 length: 16 residues. Germline V gives CDR1 SGHNT, CDR2 YYREEE (reference sequence). Losses at the gene ends were 1 base for V and 0 bases for J; bases not matched to a gene: 3. CDR3 region: CASSLYSGSSYNEQFF. CDR3 sequence (DNA): TGTGCCAGCAGCTTGTACAGCGGGAGCTCCTACAATGAGCAGTTCTTC.

The chain carries TRBV7-9 and TRBJ2-7, with D possibly being TRBD1 (6 bases). CDR3 size: 14 residues. CDR1 and CDR2 from the germline V gene are SEHNR and FQNEAQ (reference sequence). Trimming took 5 bases from V and 3 from J, leaving 14 bases between them. The CDR3 protein is CASSPSGHNYEQYF. DNA for the CDR3: TGTGCCAGCAGCCCCTCGGGACATAACTACGAGCAGTACTTC.

The chain has TRBV6-4 and TRBJ2-7; TRBD1 matches 10 bases. Germline V gene lookup returns CDR1 MRHNA and CDR2 SNTAGT. The V gene end was trimmed by 1 base and the J gene end by 4 bases; junction bases not matched to a gene: 7. There are 16 residues in the CDR3. CDR3 amino acids: CASSDCRDRGSYEQYF. For the CDR3, the DNA is TGTGCCAGCAGTGACTGCCGGGACAGGGGTTCGTACGAGCAGTACTTC.

This clonotype was detected ten times or more. The V call is TRBV7-9, the J call TRBJ2-5; 7 nucleotides agree with TRBD2. V lost 5 bases to trimming and J lost 5 bases; unmatched junction nucleotides: 14. The germline V gene has CDR1 SEHNR and CDR2 FQNEAQ (reference sequence). The CDR3 totals 16 residues. The CDR3 bases are TGTGCCAGCAGCCCACCCCGAGCGGGATCCGGGGAGACCCAGTACTTC. Translated: CASSPPRAGSGETQYF.

This clonotype was picked up many times. The J gene is TRBJ2-7, the V gene TRBV12-3 or TRBV12-4; a weak D match, TRBD2 (6 bases). The CDR3 consists of 14 residues. Trimming pared 1 base from V and 3 bases from J, leaving 10 bases between. CDR3 sequence (DNA): TGTGCCAGCAGTTTAGTTGCGGGGATCTACGAGCAGTACTTC. Translated, it gives CASSLVAGIYEQYF.

There are many counts of this clonotype. The chain has TRBV5-1 and TRBJ2-3, with a weak D call TRBD2 (7 bases). The CDR3 extends over 15 amino acids. V lost 4 bases and J 4 bases, leaving 16 bases between the germline ends. CDR1 and CDR2 (germline): SGHRS, YFSETQ. The CDR3 DNA is TGCGCCAGCAGCCCGAACAGGGCGGGAGCAGATACGCAGTATTTT. Translation gives CASSPNRAGADTQYF.

This chain uses TRBV29-1 with TRBJ2-7; TRBD2 matches at 7 bases. The ends lost 2 bases at V and 2 bases at J; junction bases unmatched: 3. Germline V lookup: CDR1 SQVTM, CDR2 ANQGSEA. The CDR3 runs to 13 residues. CDR3 DNA: TGCAGCGTTGAACCGGGAGGCACCTACGAGCAGTACTTC. Its translation: CSVEPGGTYEQYF.

This clonotype was found a few times. The chain has TRBV28 and TRBJ2-7; D not certain. Trimming took off 5 bases at V and 2 bases at J, with 13 bases between the two ends. The CDR3 length is 14 residues. CDR1 MDHEN and CDR2 SYDVKM come from the germline V gene. In DNA, the CDR3 is TGTGCCAGCAGTCTCCGGTCTTCCACCTACGAGCAGTACTTC. Translation gives CASSLRSSTYEQYF.

The genes are TRBV6-2 or TRBV6-3 and TRBJ2-6; D gene unclear. The CDR3 consists of 15 residues. Per the germline V gene, CDR1 is MNHEY and CDR2 is SVGEGT. V was cut by 5 bases and J by 0 bases, with 8 bases left in between. The CDR3 region is CASSEHVSGANVLTF. The CDR3 DNA sequence: TGTGCCAGCAGTGAACACGTCTCTGGGGCCAACGTCCTGACTTTC.